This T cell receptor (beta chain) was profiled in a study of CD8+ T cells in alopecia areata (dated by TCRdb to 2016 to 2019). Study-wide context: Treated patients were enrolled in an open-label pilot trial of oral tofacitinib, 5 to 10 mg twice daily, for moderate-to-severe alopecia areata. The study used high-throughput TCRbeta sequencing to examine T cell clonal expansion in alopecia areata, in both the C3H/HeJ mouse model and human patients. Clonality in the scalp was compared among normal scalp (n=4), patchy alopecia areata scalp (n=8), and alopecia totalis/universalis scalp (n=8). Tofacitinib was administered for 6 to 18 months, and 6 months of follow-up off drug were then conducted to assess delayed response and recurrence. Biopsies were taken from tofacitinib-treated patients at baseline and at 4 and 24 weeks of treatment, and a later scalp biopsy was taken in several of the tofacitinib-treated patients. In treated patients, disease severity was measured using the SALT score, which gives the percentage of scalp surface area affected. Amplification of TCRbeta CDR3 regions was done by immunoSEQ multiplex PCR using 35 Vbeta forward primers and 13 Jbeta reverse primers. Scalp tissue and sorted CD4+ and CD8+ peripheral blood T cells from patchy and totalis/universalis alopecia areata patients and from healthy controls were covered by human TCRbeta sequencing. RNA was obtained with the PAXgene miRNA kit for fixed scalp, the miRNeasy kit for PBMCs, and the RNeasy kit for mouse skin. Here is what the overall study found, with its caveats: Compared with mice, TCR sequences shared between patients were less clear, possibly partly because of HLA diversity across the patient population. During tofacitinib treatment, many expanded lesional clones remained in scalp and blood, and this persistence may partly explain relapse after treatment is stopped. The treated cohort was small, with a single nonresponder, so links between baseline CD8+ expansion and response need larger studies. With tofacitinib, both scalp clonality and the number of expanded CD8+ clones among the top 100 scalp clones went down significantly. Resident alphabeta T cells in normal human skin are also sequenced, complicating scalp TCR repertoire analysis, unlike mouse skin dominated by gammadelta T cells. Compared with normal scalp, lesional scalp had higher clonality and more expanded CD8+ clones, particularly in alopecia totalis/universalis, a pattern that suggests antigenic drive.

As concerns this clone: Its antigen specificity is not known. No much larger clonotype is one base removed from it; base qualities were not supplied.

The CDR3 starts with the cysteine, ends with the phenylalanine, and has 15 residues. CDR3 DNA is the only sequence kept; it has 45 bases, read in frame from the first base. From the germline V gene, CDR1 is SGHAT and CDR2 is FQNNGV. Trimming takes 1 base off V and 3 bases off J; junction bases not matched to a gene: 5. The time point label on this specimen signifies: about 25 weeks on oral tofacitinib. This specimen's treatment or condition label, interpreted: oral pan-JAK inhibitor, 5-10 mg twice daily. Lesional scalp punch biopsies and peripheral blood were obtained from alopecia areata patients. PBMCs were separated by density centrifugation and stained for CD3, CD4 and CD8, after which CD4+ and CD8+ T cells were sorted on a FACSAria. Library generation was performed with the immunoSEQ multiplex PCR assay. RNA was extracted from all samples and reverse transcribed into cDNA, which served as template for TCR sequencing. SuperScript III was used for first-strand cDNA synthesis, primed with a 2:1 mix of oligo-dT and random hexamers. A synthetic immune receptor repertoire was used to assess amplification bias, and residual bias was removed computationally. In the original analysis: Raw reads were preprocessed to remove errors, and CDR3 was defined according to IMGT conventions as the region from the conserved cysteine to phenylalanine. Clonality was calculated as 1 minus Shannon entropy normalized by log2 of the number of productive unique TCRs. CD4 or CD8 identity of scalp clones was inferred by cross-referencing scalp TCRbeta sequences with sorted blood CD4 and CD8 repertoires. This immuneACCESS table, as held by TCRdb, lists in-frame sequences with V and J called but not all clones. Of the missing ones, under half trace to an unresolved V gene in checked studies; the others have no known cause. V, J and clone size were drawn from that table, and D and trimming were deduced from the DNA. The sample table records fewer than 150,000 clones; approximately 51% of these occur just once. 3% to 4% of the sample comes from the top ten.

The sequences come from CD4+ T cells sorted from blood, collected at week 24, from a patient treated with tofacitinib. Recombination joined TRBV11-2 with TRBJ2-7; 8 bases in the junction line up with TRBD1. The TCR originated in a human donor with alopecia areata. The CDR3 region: CASSLGGQGLYEQYF. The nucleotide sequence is TGTGCCAGCAGCTTAGGTGGACAGGGCCTCTACGAGCAGTACTTC.